The rows below give T cell receptor beta chains drawn from one sample of a study of T-cell reconstitution after alpha-beta-depleted transplantation in children. One entry per CDR3 protein, called by TCRdb with MiXCR from the PCR reads. The sample consists of about 610,000 distinct CDR3 sequences, 8% to 11% of them appearing once. Here the sequenced sample was PBMCs from the stem cell graft donor, taken from the stem cell graft. These receptor sequences come from a human donor who donated a stem cell graft to a child with acute myeloid leukemia. CDR3s leave out the opening cysteine and the closing phenylalanine or tryptophan.

CDR3aa: SARVGQGNYEQY; j_gene: TRBJ2-7; v_gene: TRBV20-1
CDR3aa: SVWGGGNLAKNIQY; j_gene: TRBJ2-4; v_gene: TRBV29-1
CDR3aa: ASRGSPIQETQY; j_gene: TRBJ2-5; v_gene: TRBV5-1
CDR3aa: ASSLAVRTGGTEAF; j_gene: TRBJ1-1; v_gene: TRBV11-1
CDR3aa: SVEGRRGELF; j_gene: TRBJ2-2; v_gene: TRBV29-1
CDR3aa: SAGGEETQY; j_gene: TRBJ2-5; v_gene: TRBV20-1
CDR3aa: ASSPNRGLSF; j_gene: TRBJ1-1; v_gene: TRBV5-1
CDR3aa: SVEAPRVTDTQY; j_gene: TRBJ2-3; v_gene: TRBV29-1
CDR3aa: ASSSRQGAYGYT; j_gene: TRBJ1-2; v_gene: TRBV7-2
CDR3aa: ASRGRGKGNQPQH; j_gene: TRBJ1-5; v_gene: TRBV12-3/TRBV12-4
CDR3aa: ASSQGQGVWEQY; j_gene: TRBJ2-7; v_gene: TRBV4-2
CDR3aa: ASSYPTGPAYEQY; j_gene: TRBJ2-7; v_gene: TRBV6-2/TRBV6-3
CDR3aa: SATGLAGVANTGELF; j_gene: TRBJ2-2; v_gene: TRBV20-1
CDR3aa: AWSRDTNQPQH; j_gene: TRBJ1-5; v_gene: TRBV30
CDR3aa: SVEWVAGNEQF; j_gene: TRBJ2-1; v_gene: TRBV29-1
CDR3aa: ASIPGLAGSYEQY; j_gene: TRBJ2-7; v_gene: TRBV6-2/TRBV6-3
CDR3aa: ASSRGVAGVWDTQY; j_gene: TRBJ2-3; v_gene: TRBV5-1
CDR3aa: ASTGRRGTQY; j_gene: TRBJ2-5; v_gene: TRBV7-2
CDR3aa: SVGQGDNEQF; j_gene: TRBJ2-1; v_gene: TRBV29-1
CDR3aa: ASSQTGWEQY; j_gene: TRBJ2-7; v_gene: TRBV2
CDR3aa: AIRGVQETQY; j_gene: TRBJ2-5; v_gene: TRBV10-3
CDR3aa: ASGILTGGPPGELF; j_gene: TRBJ2-2; v_gene: TRBV7-2
CDR3aa: ASSVAGAASTDTQY; j_gene: TRBJ2-3; v_gene: TRBV9
CDR3aa: ASSQRGPTNEKLF; j_gene: TRBJ1-4; v_gene: TRBV7-2
CDR3aa: ASSPRTGQNTGELF; j_gene: TRBJ2-2; v_gene: TRBV9
CDR3aa: ASSLFPGGSYEQY; j_gene: TRBJ2-7; v_gene: TRBV5-1
CDR3aa: ASSQDGDSKNIQY; j_gene: TRBJ2-4; v_gene: TRBV4-3
CDR3aa: ASSQDWDRPPLH; j_gene: TRBJ1-6; v_gene: TRBV4-3
CDR3aa: ASSHAAAGVNRQY; j_gene: TRBJ2-7; v_gene: TRBV14
CDR3aa: SAQPIAGSYNEQF; j_gene: TRBJ2-1; v_gene: TRBV20-1
CDR3aa: ASSTDRDLYPSEQY; j_gene: TRBJ2-7; v_gene: TRBV6-1
CDR3aa: ASRGTGDSTDTQY; j_gene: TRBJ2-3; v_gene: TRBV5-1
CDR3aa: ATTPPRGSGANVLT; j_gene: TRBJ2-6; v_gene: TRBV28
CDR3aa: ASSFSGTPLTYGYT; j_gene: TRBJ1-2; v_gene: TRBV28
CDR3aa: ASSQGPGLATDTQY; j_gene: TRBJ2-3; v_gene: TRBV4-3
CDR3aa: ASSLRTGDKTGELF; j_gene: TRBJ2-2; v_gene: TRBV27
CDR3aa: ASSNLLAGPYEQY; j_gene: TRBJ2-7; v_gene: TRBV7-2
CDR3aa: ASSSTQRGEANEKLF; j_gene: TRBJ1-4; v_gene: TRBV9